This passage covers 32 T cell receptor beta chains from one sample sequenced in a study of CD8 T cells in ankylosing spondylitis. MiXCR, run by TCRdb on the 5' RACE reads, gives a single entry per CDR3 protein. Seen here are around 300,000 distinct CDR3 sequences, 11% observed once, and the top ten hold about 10%. Material for sequencing was blood, either unsorted or a sorted T cell fraction (not recorded which). These receptors were obtained from a female donor with ankylosing spondylitis or in good health (not recorded which).

This clonotype was seen at least ten times. The CDR3 DNA sequence: TGCAGTGCTGCTCGAGGTTCGGATGAAAAACTGTTTTTT. Protein product: CSAARGSDEKLFF. The rearrangement links TRBV20-1 to TRBJ1-4; D not resolved. V was clipped by 5 bases and J by 6 bases, with 13 bases between them. This CDR3 contains 13 residues. Germline V gene sequence: CDR1 DFQATT, CDR2 SNEGSKA (reference sequence).

This clonotype was seen at least ten times. V usage is TRBV4-3 and J usage is TRBJ2-1; 14 bases are shared with TRBD2. The J segment lost 8 bases and the V segment lost 3 bases, leaving 3 bases of the junction unmatched. Germline V gives CDR1 LGHNA, CDR2 YSLEER. This CDR3 spans 15 amino acids. The CDR3 is CASSQGLAGAYEQFF. The CDR3, as DNA: TGCGCCAGCAGCCAGGGACTAGCGGGAGCCTATGAGCAGTTCTTC.

There are many counts of this clonotype. The CDR3 coding sequence is TGTGCCAGCAGTGAAATGACTAGCGTTCCGAATGAGCAGTTCTTC. It is translated as CASSEMTSVPNEQFF. The chain joins TRBV25-1 to TRBJ2-1; TRBD2 aligns across 8 bases. V shed 2 bases, J shed 7 bases, and the junction held 7 bases outside the gene matches. The CDR3 has 15 residues. Germline V gives CDR1 MGHDK, CDR2 SYGVNS. The full variable domain, rest sourced from reference TRBV25-1 and TRBJ2-1, is EADIYQTPRYLVIGTGKKITLECSQTMGHDKMYWYQQDPGMELHLIHYSYGVNSTEKGDLSSESTVSRIRTEHFPLTLESARPSHTSQYLCASSEMTSVPNEQFFGPGTRLTVL.

This clonotype was seen once. The rearrangement uses TRBV5-1 and TRBJ1-1; 9 nucleotides align to TRBD1. The CDR3 is 16 amino acids. V was clipped by 4 bases and J by 0 bases; unmatched bases: 7. Per the germline V gene, CDR1 is SGHRS and CDR2 is YFSETQ. CDR3 coding DNA: TGCGCCAGCAGCCAGGGACAGGGAAGGATGAACACTGAAGCTTTCTTT. It specifies CASSQGQGRMNTEAFF. The complete variable domain, with remaining parts taken from reference TRBV5-1 and TRBJ1-1, reads KAGVTQTPRYLIKTRGQQVTLSCSPISGHRSVSWYQQTPGQGLQFLFEYFSETQRNKGNFPGRFSGRQFSNSRSEMNVSTLELGDSALYLCASSQGQGRMNTEAFFGQGTRLTVV.

This clonotype was recorded at least ten times. The chain uses TRBV20-1 and TRBJ2-7; 7 bases agree with TRBD1. The CDR3 runs to 14 residues. Germline trimming cut 6 bases from V and 3 bases from J; bases unmatched to any gene: 11. Germline V lookup: CDR1 DFQATT, CDR2 SNEGSKA (reference sequence). CDR3 coding DNA: TGCAGTGCCTATAGACAGGGTCGTGGCTACGAGCAGTACTTC. Its protein product is CSAYRQGRGYEQYF.

This clonotype was detected many times. V is TRBV20-1 and J is TRBJ2-1, with 9 bases identical to TRBD2. The CDR3 consists of 14 residues. Germline CDR1 DFQATT, CDR2 SNEGSKA (reference sequence). Unmatched junction bases numbered 4, after V lost 3 bases and J lost 4 bases. CDR3 sequence (DNA): TGCAGTGCTAGTTGGAGCGGGGGGTACAATGAGCAGTTCTTC. Protein product: CSASWSGGYNEQFF.

In its sample, this clonotype was seen many times. This rearrangement joins TRBV4-1 to TRBJ1-4; D is ambiguous. The CDR3 has 16 residues. V dropped 0 bases and J dropped 3 bases, with 11 bases sitting between them. The germline V gene has CDR1 MGHRA and CDR2 YSYEKL. The CDR3 spells CASSQESLTSNEKLFF. The CDR3 DNA follows: TGCGCCAGCAGCCAAGAGTCCCTAACCTCTAATGAAAAACTGTTTTTT.

This clonotype appeared a few times. This chain connects TRBV7-9 to TRBJ2-1; 7 bases agree with TRBD1. The CDR3 totals 14 residues. CDR1 and CDR2 from the germline V gene are SEHNR and FQNEAQ (reference sequence). The junction had 9 bases not matched to a gene; V was cut back by 8 bases and J by 5 bases. The CDR3 DNA sequence: TGTGCCAGCTTGATCGGGACAGCTAACAATGAGCAGTTCTTC. This encodes CASLIGTANNEQFF.

The sample holds many counts of this clonotype. The chain is built from TRBV6-1 and TRBJ2-2; D call uncertain. There are 12 residues in the CDR3. The V and J ends lost 4 bases and 7 bases respectively, with 7 bases between them. The germline V gene has CDR1 MNHNS and CDR2 SASEGT. CDR3 sequence (DNA): TGTGCCAGCAGTGGACTCAACGGGGAGCTGTTTTTT. Amino acids: CASSGLNGELFF.

The chain combines TRBV28 with TRBJ1-1; D is unresolved. V dropped 6 bases and J dropped 1 base, with 15 bases sitting between them. The germline V gene encodes CDR1 MDHEN and CDR2 SYDVKM. The CDR3 has 15 residues. CDR3 sequence (DNA): TGTGCCAGCAGCCCACCCGGGCCGCAGAACACTGAAGCTTTCTTT. Protein: CASSPPGPQNTEAFF.

This clonotype was observed a few times. This rearrangement joins TRBV4-2 to TRBJ2-7; possible D gene TRBD1, 5 bases. Trimming shortened V by 5 bases and J by 6 bases, and 26 bases separated the two germline ends. The CDR3 totals 17 residues. Germline loops: CDR1 LGHNA, CDR2 YNFKEQ. In DNA, the CDR3 is TGTGCCAGCAGCTACACTCCTCAACAGACGTTGGGGCCCGAGCAGTACTTC. Translated, it gives CASSYTPQQTLGPEQYF.

Ten or more counts support this clonotype. The chain employs TRBV20-1 and TRBJ2-1; 7 nucleotides match TRBD1. The CDR3 covers 14 residues. J lost 8 bases, V lost 6 bases, and 13 bases had no gene match. Germline V lookup: CDR1 DFQATT, CDR2 SNEGSKA (reference sequence). The CDR3 region is CSAPDRPPIDEQFF. The CDR3 DNA reads TGCAGTGCCCCGGACAGGCCCCCGATAGATGAGCAGTTCTTC.

The V call is TRBV7-9, the J call TRBJ1-3; D is possibly TRBD1 (5 bases). This CDR3 has 13 amino acids. The V gene's germline CDR1 is SEHNR and CDR2 FQNEAQ (reference sequence). V was shortened by 10 bases and J by 4 bases, with 14 bases between the two germline ends. CDR3 region: CANKQRDGNTIYF. The CDR3 coding sequence is TGTGCCAATAAGCAGAGGGACGGAAACACCATATATTTT.

This clonotype was detected many times. The chain joins TRBV6-1 to TRBJ1-5; weak D call: TRBD1 (5 bases). V lost 6 bases and J lost 4, with 16 bases in between. The CDR3 has 15 residues. Germline-derived CDR1 and CDR2 are MNHNS and SASEGT. The CDR3 nucleotides are TGTGCCAGCAGGCCCCCAGACAGTGGGAATCAGCCCCAGCATTTT. This codes for CASRPPDSGNQPQHF.

This clonotype was counted a few times. The V call is TRBV5-1, the J call TRBJ2-7, with 9 nucleotides matching TRBD1. The V segment lost 4 bases and the J segment 5 bases; nucleotides outside the gene matches: 7. Germline V gene lookup returns CDR1 SGHRS and CDR2 YFSETQ. The CDR3 sequence is 14 residues long. The chain's CDR3 is CASSLGQGVHEQYF. CDR3 nucleotides: TGCGCCAGCAGCCTGGGACAGGGTGTCCACGAGCAGTACTTC.

This clonotype was observed at least ten times. CDR3 sequence reads: CATRFGDYNEQFF. In nucleotides, the CDR3 is TGTGCCACCAGGTTTGGCGACTACAATGAGCAGTTCTTC. The chain joins TRBV15 to TRBJ2-1; D unclear. Germline CDR1 reads LNHNV; CDR2 reads YYDKDF (reference sequence). V lost 6 bases and J 3 bases, leaving 9 bases between the germline ends. There are 13 residues in the CDR3.

The chain has TRBV20-1 and TRBJ2-5; TRBD1 matches at 7 bases. Germline V CDR1 and CDR2: DFQATT, SNEGSKA (reference sequence). The CDR3 has 13 amino acids. V was pared by 7 bases and J by 5 bases, with 10 bases of the junction left unmatched. This CDR3 is CSGGGRIRETQYF. The CDR3 bases are TGCAGTGGAGGGGGCAGGATTAGGGAGACCCAGTACTTC.

The chain has TRBV7-6 and TRBJ2-3, with TRBD2 identical over 7 bases. The CDR3 extends over 15 amino acids. Germline values: CDR1 SGHVS, CDR2 FNYEAQ. With 2 bases clipped from V and 2 bases from J, the junction kept 4 bases outside the gene matches. The CDR3: CASSLMAGVTDTQYF. The DNA for the CDR3 is TGTGCCAGCAGCTTAATGGCGGGAGTCACAGATACGCAGTATTTT.

This clonotype showed up many times. The chain employs TRBV20-1 and TRBJ2-3; D is unresolved. CDR3 length: 15 amino acids. Germline V gene sequence: CDR1 DFQATT, CDR2 SNEGSKA (reference sequence). V was pared by 0 bases and J by 6 bases, with 16 bases between. DNA of the CDR3: TGCAGTGCTAGAGATCATAGGATAGCAGTCGATACGCAGTATTTT. This gives the protein CSARDHRIAVDTQYF.

The table lists this clonotype with many counts. The chain joins TRBV20-1 to TRBJ2-5; either TRBD1 or TRBD2 may supply D (6 bases each). Germline V gives CDR1 DFQATT, CDR2 SNEGSKA (reference sequence). With 3 bases removed from V and 7 bases from J, the gap between germline ends came to 24 bases. CDR3 size: 16 residues. In nucleotides, the CDR3 is TGCAGTGCTAGGTGGCTACAGGGTGGAGGGGGGTTGACCCAGTACTTC. It encodes CSARWLQGGGGLTQYF.

The chain uses TRBV6-5 and TRBJ1-1; tentatively, D is TRBD1 (5 bases). There are 12 residues in the CDR3. Germline assignment: CDR1 MNHEY and CDR2 SVGAGI. The ends were cut back, 7 bases at V and 4 bases at J, with 10 bases in the middle. The CDR3 sequence is CASNRRGTEAFF. The DNA of the CDR3 is TGTGCCAGCAACCGAAGGGGCACTGAAGCTTTCTTT.

The rearrangement uses TRBV9 and TRBJ1-6; possibly TRBD1 for D (5 bases). Trimming stripped 3 bases from V and 8 bases from J, with 6 bases between. In germline, CDR1 is SGDLS, CDR2 YYNGEE. The CDR3 contains 12 residues. CDR3 DNA sequence: TGTGCCAGCAGCGGCAGGGATTCACCCCTCCACTTT. Protein: CASSGRDSPLHF.

This clonotype was seen ten or more times. V gene TRBV24-1 combines with J gene TRBJ2-2, with 7 positions matching TRBD1. CDR1 and CDR2 (germline): KGHDR, SFDVKD. CDR3 size: 16 residues. With 3 bases clipped from V and 5 bases from J, the junction kept 8 bases outside the gene matches. The CDR3 DNA sequence: TGTGCCACCAGTGATAAGGGGGCGCATTGGACCGGGGAGCTGTTTTTT. Protein: CATSDKGAHWTGELFF.

This clonotype was recorded a few times. The chain uses TRBV24-1 and TRBJ2-1, with TRBD2 matching 7 bases. Germline-derived CDR1 and CDR2 are KGHDR and SFDVKD. CDR3 length: 14 amino acids. With V trimmed by 6 bases and J by 9 bases, 10 bases remained unmatched. CDR3 DNA sequence: TGTGCCACCAGTACCCGGGACTACCTAGGTGAGCAGTTCTTC. Residues: CATSTRDYLGEQFF.

J is TRBJ1-4 and V is TRBV6-5, with TRBD1 as a possible D gene (6 bases). Trimming left V 2 bases short and J 2 bases short, with 9 bases between. CDR3 length equals 15 residues. Germline V gene lookup returns CDR1 MNHEY and CDR2 SVGAGI. This CDR3 is CASSYMGATNEKLFF. The CDR3 DNA follows: TGTGCCAGCAGTTACATGGGGGCTACTAATGAAAAACTGTTTTTT.

This clonotype showed up many times. CDR3 sequence: CASSLVAGTDTQYF. DNA of the CDR3: TGCGCCAGCAGCTTGGTAGCGGGGACAGATACGCAGTATTTT. The chain combines TRBV5-1 with TRBJ2-3, with 8 positions matching TRBD2. Unmatched junction bases numbered 0, after V lost 0 bases and J lost 3 bases. The germline CDR1 and CDR2 sequences are SGHRS and YFSETQ. This CDR3 is 14 amino acids long.

The rearrangement uses TRBV5-1 and TRBJ2-4; D perhaps matches TRBD1 (5 bases). The V gene's germline CDR1 is SGHRS and CDR2 YFSETQ. Trimming pared 4 bases from V and 4 bases from J, leaving 9 bases between. The CDR3 covers 13 residues. This chain's CDR3 is CASSLDNKNIQYF. For the CDR3, the DNA is TGCGCCAGCAGCCTGGACAATAAAAACATTCAGTACTTC. The full variable domain, its missing parts supplied by reference TRBV5-1 and TRBJ2-4, is KAGVTQTPRYLIKTRGQQVTLSCSPISGHRSVSWYQQTPGQGLQFLFEYFSETQRNKGNFPGRFSGRQFSNSRSEMNVSTLELGDSALYLCASSLDNKNIQYFGAGTRLSVL.

This clonotype has at least ten counts. The chain combines TRBV11-2 with TRBJ1-3, with D unresolved. V dropped 3 bases and J dropped 2 bases, with 11 bases sitting between them. CDR3 length: 15 residues. Germline loops: CDR1 SGHAT, CDR2 FQNNGV. The DNA for the CDR3 is TGTGCCAGCAGCTTCCCCGCCGAGACTGGAAACACCATATATTTT. Its translation is CASSFPAETGNTIYF.

A few counts support this clonotype. The V gene is TRBV12-3 or TRBV12-4, the J gene TRBJ2-1; D possibly corresponds to TRBD1 (5 bases). V was trimmed by 8 bases and J by 1 base, leaving 27 bases between them. CDR3 size: 19 residues. The CDR3 loop reads CASSLGPGITSGSYNEQFF. The CDR3 coding sequence is TGTGCCAGCTCCCTAGGGCCAGGGATCACAAGTGGGTCCTACAATGAGCAGTTCTTC.

At least ten counts were recorded for this clonotype. V usage is TRBV5-5 and J usage is TRBJ2-3; the D gene is possibly TRBD2 (6 bases). V lost 6 bases, J lost 0 bases, and 11 bases lay in between. CDR3 size: 14 residues. Germline V gene data show CDR1 as SGHKS and CDR2 as YYEKEE (reference sequence). The CDR3 loop reads CASIRGGSTDTQYF. Here the CDR3 DNA reads TGTGCCAGCATACGTGGGGGGAGCACAGATACGCAGTATTTT.

In its sample, this clonotype was seen a few times. The rearrangement joins TRBV3-1 to TRBJ2-7; D not certain. This CDR3 has 13 residues. Germline V gene data show CDR1 as LGHDT and CDR2 as YNNKEL (reference sequence). V lost 3 bases and J lost 6, with 12 bases in between. This CDR3 reads CASSQRIVTEQYF. The CDR3 DNA reads as TGTGCCAGCAGCCAGAGAATAGTAACCGAGCAGTACTTC.

This clonotype has at least ten counts. The J gene is TRBJ2-1, the V gene TRBV20-1; unclear D gene. From germline, CDR1 is DFQATT and CDR2 SNEGSKA (reference sequence). V shed 5 bases and J shed 3 bases, with 11 bases lying between them. The CDR3 runs 13 residues. DNA for the CDR3: TGCAGTGCTGGTAGGTTAGGCTACAATGAGCAGTTCTTC. Amino acids: CSAGRLGYNEQFF.